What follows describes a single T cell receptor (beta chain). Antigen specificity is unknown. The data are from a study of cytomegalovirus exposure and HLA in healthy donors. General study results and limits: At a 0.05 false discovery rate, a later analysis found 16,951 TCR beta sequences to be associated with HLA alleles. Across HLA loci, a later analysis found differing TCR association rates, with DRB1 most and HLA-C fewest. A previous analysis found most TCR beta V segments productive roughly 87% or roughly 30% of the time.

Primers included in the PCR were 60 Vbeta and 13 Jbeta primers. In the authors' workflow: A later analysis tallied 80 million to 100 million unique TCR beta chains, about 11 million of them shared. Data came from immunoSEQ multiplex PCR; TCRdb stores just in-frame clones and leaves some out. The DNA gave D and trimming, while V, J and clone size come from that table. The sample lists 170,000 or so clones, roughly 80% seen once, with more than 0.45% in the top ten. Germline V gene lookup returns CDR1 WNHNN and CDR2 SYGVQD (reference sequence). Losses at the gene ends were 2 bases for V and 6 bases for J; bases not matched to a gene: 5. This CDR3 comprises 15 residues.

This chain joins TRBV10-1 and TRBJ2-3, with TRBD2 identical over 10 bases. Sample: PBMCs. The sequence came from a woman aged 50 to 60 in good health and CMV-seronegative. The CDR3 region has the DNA TGCGCCAGCAGTGAGGTGACTAGCGGGTGGGATACGCAGTATTTT. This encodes CASSEVTSGWDTQYF.